The rows below give T cell receptor beta chains drawn from one sample of a study of T-cell reconstitution after alpha-beta-depleted transplantation in children. One entry per CDR3 protein, called by TCRdb with MiXCR from the PCR reads. The table has some 590,000 distinct CDR3 sequences, 10% to 13% seen once; the top ten hold about 4.3%. The specimen was PBMCs from the stem cell graft donor, collected from the stem cell graft. Every receptor here comes from a human donor who donated a stem cell graft to a child with acute myeloid leukemia. Each CDR3 is given with its conserved first and last residue. Clone size is stated in some rows and not others, as once, few, many or a class when expanded.

>many|TRBV20-1|TRBJ1-2
CSSTHTQGNYGYTF
>many|TRBV20-1|TRBJ1-3
CSARDPQGSGNTIYF
>few|TRBV4-3|TRBJ2-1
CASSRSHNEQFF
>.|TRBV4-3|TRBJ1-1
CASSQDVRGGEAFF
>few|TRBV4-3|TRBJ2-3
CASSQRIYPTDTQYF
>many|TRBV10-3|TRBJ2-7
CAISEKIGVRGSYEQYF
>few|TRBV3-1|TRBJ2-1
CASSQHPNDPSYNEQFF
>few|TRBV6-4|TRBJ2-4
CASSHQSALAGGPGAKNIQYF
>.|TRBV2|TRBJ2-7
CASRRLAGGDEQYF
>.|TRBV3-1|TRBJ1-5
CASSQELGIQPQHF
>few|TRBV5-1|TRBJ2-6
CASSFTGTGRSGANVLTF
>few|TRBV12-3/TRBV12-4|TRBJ2-7
CASSLGGGPKREQYF
>few|TRBV6-5|TRBJ1-2
CASSYGGPDYGYTF
>many|TRBV7-2|TRBJ2-3
CASSLTGQGTDTQYF
>few|TRBV11-2|TRBJ1-6
CASSKTGANSPLHF
>few|TRBV15|TRBJ2-3
CATSGSKLPADTQYF
>many|TRBV7-9|TRBJ2-1
CASSFSGGSYNEQFF
>many|TRBV7-3|TRBJ2-1
CASSSTAGTRGYNEQFF
>few|TRBV12-3/TRBV12-4|TRBJ2-1
CASSLNSLEQFF
>.|TRBV3-1|TRBJ2-3
CASSHHGLATINTDTQYF
>few|TRBV10-3|TRBJ2-1
CAISEPTPGLAGGGSYNEQFF
>few|TRBV6-5|TRBJ1-2
CASQGNYGYTF